This TCR beta chain is from a study of blood T cell repertoires in COVID-19 (dated by TCRdb to 2020 to 2022). Background for the entire study: The collaborator samples originated in the United States, Italy and Spain and spanned the acute and convalescent phases of COVID-19. The material from the prospective study consisted of cDNA or gDNA derived from T cells, B-cell-depleted T cells, or PBMCs. Deeply sampled blood TCRbeta repertoires from subjects exposed to, actively infected with, or recovered from COVID-19 were included in the dataset. The repertoires were released in a freely available public database intended as a resource for research on the immune response to SARS-CoV-2. Samples came from the ongoing ImmuneRACE study (first 160 participants) plus 1,254 subjects from 6 global collaborators. The sample metadata nearly always contained a de-identified subject ID, COVID-19 status, age in years and sex. Where available, HLA class I and class II types were taken from metadata supplied by the sample provider and were not determined by assay-based typing. Study-wide findings and limitations: Clinical and demographic metadata were provided uncurated, with the amount varying by source and participant.

The germline V gene gives CDR1 as SGHRS and CDR2 as YFSETQ. V loses 6 bases, J loses 0 bases, and the germline ends lie 16 bases apart. The CDR3 runs 16 amino acids, cysteine and phenylalanine included. Only CDR3 DNA is held: 48 bases, read in frame from base 1. This clone was detected only once. The clone's antigen remains unknown. Base qualities are missing; no much larger clone stands one base away. TCRbeta CDR3 regions were amplified from genomic DNA by means of the immunoSEQ Assay, a bias-controlled multiplex PCR. The source study handled its data this way. Nucleated cell counts per sample were estimated from amplification of reference gene primers within the assay. To quantify the absolute abundance of each unique TCRbeta CDR3 rearrangement, sequence reads were collapsed and filtered. For each sample, productive Simpson clonality was calculated as the square root of Simpson's diversity index across productive rearrangements. TCRdb mirrors the immuneACCESS table, restricted to in-frame sequences. Some clones are absent from its copies; in checked studies, under half trace to an unresolved V gene, and the reason for the others is unknown. That table supplies the V and J calls and clone size; D and trimming were determined from the DNA. The sample table holds roughly 70,000 clones, of which 89% were seen once. The ten largest clones represent approximately 8.9% of the sample.

Each collaborating institution followed its own protocols to collect whole blood in K2EDTA tubes. For TCRbeta analysis, collaborator samples were shipped as frozen whole blood, as isolated PBMCs, or as DNA extracted from either sample type. The rearrangement joined TRBV5-1 to TRBJ2-1; the D gene is perhaps TRBD1, on 6 matching bases. The sample was peripheral blood. The clonotype originates from an elderly man with acute or convalescent COVID-19. CDR3 loop: CASNLVGASSYNEQFF. The bases are TGCGCCAGCAACCTTGTGGGGGCGAGCTCCTACAATGAGCAGTTCTTC. This CDR3, with the reference TRBV5-1 and TRBJ2-1 proteins standing in past its ends, gives the full variable domain KAGVTQTPRYLIKTRGQQVTLSCSPISGHRSVSWYQQTPGQGLQFLFEYFSETQRNKGNFPGRFSGRQFSNSRSEMNVSTLELGDSALYLCASNLVGASSYNEQFFGPGTRLTVL.